These 7 T cell receptor beta chains share one sample of origin, sequenced in a study of blood T cell repertoires in COVID-19. Sequencing used immunoSEQ multiplex PCR; TCRdb keeps in-frame clones, though not all of them. The sample contains around 160,000 clones, more than 75% of which appear only once. Material for sequencing was peripheral blood. The receptor source for this set is a man aged 60 to 75 with active or convalescent COVID-19.

V gene TRBV7-2 combines with J gene TRBJ1-1; no reliable D call. The ends were cut back, 1 base at V and 1 base at J, with 7 bases in the middle. Germline V CDR1 and CDR2: SGHTA, FQGNSA. CDR3 size: 14 residues. Here the CDR3 reads CASSLGYGNTEAFF. The CDR3 DNA reads as TGTGCCAGCAGCTTAGGTTACGGGAACACTGAAGCTTTCTTT.

The J gene is TRBJ1-6, the V gene TRBV11-2, with 7 bases fitting TRBD1. Germline V gene lookup returns CDR1 SGHAT and CDR2 FQNNGV. This CDR3 has 15 amino acids. The V and J ends lost 1 base and 10 bases, in that order; junction bases with no gene match: 7. The CDR3 here is CASSLGVGGASPLHF. CDR3 DNA sequence: TGTGCCAGCAGCTTAGGTGTAGGGGGCGCGTCACCCCTCCACTTT.

This sequence joins TRBV10-3 and TRBJ1-5; 7 nucleotides match TRBD1. V trimming: 0 bases; J trimming: 7 bases; junction bases outside the gene matches: 3. CDR3 length: 14 residues. From germline, CDR1 is ENHRY and CDR2 SYGVKD. DNA for the CDR3: TGTGCCATCAGTGAGTCAGGGGGCGGCCAGCCCCAGCATTTT. It yields the protein CAISESGGGQPQHF.

The CDR3 reads CASSRLAGVVGELFF. Written as DNA, the CDR3 is TGTGCCAGTAGTAGACTAGCGGGAGTGGTCGGGGAGCTGTTTTTT. The rearrangement joins TRBV19 to TRBJ2-2, with 12 bases aligning to TRBD2. The J segment lost 7 bases and the V segment lost 4 bases, leaving 4 bases of the junction unmatched. Germline V CDR1 and CDR2: LNHDA, SQIVND (reference sequence). This CDR3 is 15 amino acids long.

The chain combines TRBV5-4 with TRBJ2-7; 9 bases align to TRBD2. Germline V gene data show CDR1 as SGHNT and CDR2 as YYREEE (reference sequence). V was pared by 3 bases and J by 5 bases, with 6 bases of the junction left unmatched. This CDR3 has 14 amino acids. CDR3: CASSSGLAVHEQYF. DNA of the CDR3: TGTGCCAGCAGCTCGGGACTAGCTGTCCACGAGCAGTACTTC.

This clone has just a few counts. The V gene is TRBV12-3 or TRBV12-4, the J gene TRBJ2-7; D may be TRBD1 (5 bases). V shed 5 bases and J shed 6 bases, with 14 bases lying between them. The CDR3 covers 13 residues. The CDR3 DNA reads TGTGCCAGCAGTGGGGCGTACGTGGGCGAGCAGTACTTC. It encodes CASSGAYVGEQYF.

The rearrangement links TRBV6-2 or TRBV6-3 to TRBJ1-2; D unclear. V was cut by 4 bases and J by 8 bases, with 8 bases left in between. The germline V gene has CDR1 MNHEY and CDR2 SVGEGT. This CDR3 contains 11 residues. The CDR3 DNA reads as TGTGCCAGCAGTTCCATGGGCGGCTACACCTTC. It is translated as CASSSMGGYTF.